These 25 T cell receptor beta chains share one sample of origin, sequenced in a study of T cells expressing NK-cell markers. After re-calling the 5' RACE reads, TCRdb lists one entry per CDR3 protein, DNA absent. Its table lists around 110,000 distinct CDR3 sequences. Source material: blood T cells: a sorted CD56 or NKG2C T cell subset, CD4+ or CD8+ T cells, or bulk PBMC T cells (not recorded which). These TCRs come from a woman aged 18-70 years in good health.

CDR3 region: CATWELLEDTQYF. The genes are TRBV10-2 and TRBJ2-3; TCRdb reports TRBD2, a call that lacks DNA to check it against. This CDR3 is 13 amino acids long. Germline V CDR1 and CDR2: WSHSY, SAAADI.

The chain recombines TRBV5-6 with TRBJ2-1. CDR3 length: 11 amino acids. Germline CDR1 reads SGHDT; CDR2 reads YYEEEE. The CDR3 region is CASSFVNEQFF.

CDR3 protein: CASSLALPYEQYF. The rearrangement links TRBV27 to TRBJ2-7. Germline values: CDR1 MNHEY, CDR2 SMNVEV (reference sequence). CDR3 length: 13 amino acids.

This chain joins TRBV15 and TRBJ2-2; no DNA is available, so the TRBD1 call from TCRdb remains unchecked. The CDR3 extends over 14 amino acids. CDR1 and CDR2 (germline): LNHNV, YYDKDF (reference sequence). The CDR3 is CATSTGGSGGELFF.

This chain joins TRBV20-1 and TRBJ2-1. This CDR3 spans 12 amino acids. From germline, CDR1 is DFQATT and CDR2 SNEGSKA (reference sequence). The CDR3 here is CSARGGSNEQFF.

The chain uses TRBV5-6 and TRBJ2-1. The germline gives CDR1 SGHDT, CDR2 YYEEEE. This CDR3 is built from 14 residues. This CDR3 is CASSPWNRTGEQFF.

The chain's CDR3 is CASSPPVQETQYF. The gene calls are TRBV28 and TRBJ2-5; the D call of TRBD1 rests on TCRdb alone, since no DNA is present to check it. This CDR3 comprises 13 residues. Germline CDR1 and CDR2: MDHEN and SYDVKM.

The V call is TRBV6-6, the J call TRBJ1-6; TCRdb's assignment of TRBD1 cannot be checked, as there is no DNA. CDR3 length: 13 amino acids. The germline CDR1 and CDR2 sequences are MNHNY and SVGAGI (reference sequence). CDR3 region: CASSPGPNSPLHF.

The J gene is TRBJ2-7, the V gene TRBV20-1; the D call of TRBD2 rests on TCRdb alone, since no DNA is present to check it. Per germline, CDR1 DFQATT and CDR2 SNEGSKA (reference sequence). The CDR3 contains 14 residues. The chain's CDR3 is CSARAPAGPLEQYF.

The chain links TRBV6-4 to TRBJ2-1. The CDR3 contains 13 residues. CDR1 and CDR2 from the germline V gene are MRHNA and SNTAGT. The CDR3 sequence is CASSTSSYNEQFF.

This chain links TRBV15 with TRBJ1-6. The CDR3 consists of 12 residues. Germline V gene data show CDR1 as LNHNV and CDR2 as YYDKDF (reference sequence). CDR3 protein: CATRGGNSPLHF. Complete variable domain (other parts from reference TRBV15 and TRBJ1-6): DAMVIQNPRYQVTQFGKPVTLSCSQTLNHNVMYWYQQKSSQAPKLLFHYYDKDFNNEADTPDNFQSRRPNTSFCFLDIRSPGLGDTAMYLCATRGGNSPLHFGNGTRLTVT.

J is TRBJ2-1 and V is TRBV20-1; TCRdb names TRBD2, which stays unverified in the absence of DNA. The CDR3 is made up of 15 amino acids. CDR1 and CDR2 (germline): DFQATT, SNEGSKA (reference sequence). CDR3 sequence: CSASFPSGGYNEQFF.

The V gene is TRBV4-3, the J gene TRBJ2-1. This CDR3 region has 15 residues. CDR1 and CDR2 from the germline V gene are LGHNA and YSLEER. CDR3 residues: CASSDGSTEYNEQFF.

This chain's CDR3 is CASSLAFGTGDTQYF. The V and J genes are TRBV27 and TRBJ2-3; the TRBD1 assignment by TCRdb is unverifiable without DNA. The length of the CDR3 is 15 residues. Germline CDR1 and CDR2: MNHEY and SMNVEV (reference sequence).

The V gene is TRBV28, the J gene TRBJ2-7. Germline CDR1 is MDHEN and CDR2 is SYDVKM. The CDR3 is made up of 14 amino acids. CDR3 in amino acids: CASSSQRNYYEQYF.

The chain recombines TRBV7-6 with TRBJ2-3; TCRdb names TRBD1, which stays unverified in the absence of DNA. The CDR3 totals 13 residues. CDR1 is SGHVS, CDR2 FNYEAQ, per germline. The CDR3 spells CATGRGGLDTQYF. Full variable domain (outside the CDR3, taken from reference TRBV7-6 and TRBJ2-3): GAGVSQSPRYKVTKRGQDVALRCDPISGHVSLYWYRQALGQGPEFLTYFNYEAQQDKSGLPNDRFSAERPEGSISTLTIQRTEQRDSAMYRCATGRGGLDTQYFGPGTRLTVL.

This CDR3 reads CASSFSLSYNEQFF. The chain joins TRBV19 to TRBJ2-1; TCRdb's D call, TRBD2, is unchecked because there is no DNA. The CDR3 has 14 residues. Germline V CDR1 and CDR2: LNHDA, SQIVND (reference sequence). Together with reference TRBV19 and TRBJ2-1, the CDR3 gives the full variable domain: DGGITQSPKYLFRKEGQNVTLSCEQNLNHDAMYWYRQDPGQGLRLIYYSQIVNDFQKGDIAEGYSVSREKKESFPLTVTSAQKNPTAFYLCASSFSLSYNEQFFGPGTRLTVL.

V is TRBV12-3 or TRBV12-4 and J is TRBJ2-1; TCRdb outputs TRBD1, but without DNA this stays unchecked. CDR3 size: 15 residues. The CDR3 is CASSLGDRATNEQFF.

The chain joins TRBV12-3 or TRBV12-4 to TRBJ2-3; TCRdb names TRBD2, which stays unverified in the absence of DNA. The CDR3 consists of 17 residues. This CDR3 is CASSPGRLPGNTDTQYF.

The CDR3 reads CASSSAWVANTAPTEAFF. The V and J genes are TRBV7-2 and TRBJ1-1; no DNA is available, so the TRBD1 call from TCRdb remains unchecked. CDR3 size: 18 residues. The germline gives CDR1 SGHTA, CDR2 FQGNSA.

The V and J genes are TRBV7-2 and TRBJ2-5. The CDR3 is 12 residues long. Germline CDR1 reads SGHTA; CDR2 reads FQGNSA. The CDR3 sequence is CASSLLAETQYF.

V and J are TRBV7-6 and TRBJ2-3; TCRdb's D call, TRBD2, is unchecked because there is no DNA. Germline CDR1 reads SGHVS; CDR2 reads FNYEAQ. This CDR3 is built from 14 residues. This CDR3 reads CASSLEERTDTQYF. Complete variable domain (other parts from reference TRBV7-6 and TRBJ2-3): GAGVSQSPRYKVTKRGQDVALRCDPISGHVSLYWYRQALGQGPEFLTYFNYEAQQDKSGLPNDRFSAERPEGSISTLTIQRTEQRDSAMYRCASSLEERTDTQYFGPGTRLTVL.

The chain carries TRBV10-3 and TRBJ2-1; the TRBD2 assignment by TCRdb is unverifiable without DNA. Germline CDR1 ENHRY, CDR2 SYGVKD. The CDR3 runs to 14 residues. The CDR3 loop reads CAISDWLASVEQFF.

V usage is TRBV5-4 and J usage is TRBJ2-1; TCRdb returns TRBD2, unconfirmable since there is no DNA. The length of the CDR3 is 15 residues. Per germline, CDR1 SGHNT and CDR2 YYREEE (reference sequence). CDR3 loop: CASSGAWAPNVEQFF.

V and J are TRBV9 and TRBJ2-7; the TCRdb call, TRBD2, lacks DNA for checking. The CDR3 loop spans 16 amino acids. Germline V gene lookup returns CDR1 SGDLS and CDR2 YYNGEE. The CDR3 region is CASSVGGREAAYEQYF.